The TCR beta chain under discussion was sequenced for a study of T cell responses to AZD1222 COVID-19 vaccine. Regarding the study as a whole: Reportedly, nearly half the spike-specific TCRs target unmutated variant regions. Among the donors, most were white British and more were female, and clonal diversity was possibly underestimated. The study found vaccine-associated CD4 TCRs spanning spike, dominant at 160-218 and 743-854. Repertoire sampling occurred only after the peak T cell response.

The CDR3 totals 16 residues. Germline V gives CDR1 MDHEN, CDR2 SYDVKM. With V trimmed by 2 bases and J by 3 bases, 4 bases remained unmatched. Some clones are missing from TCRdb's copy, which holds only in-frame ones; the method was immunoSEQ multiplex PCR. The sample includes 100,000 to 150,000 clones, 84% of them seen just once. A note on this clone: The antigen is unknown.

This clonotype originated in an adult who received the AZD1222 COVID-19 vaccine. The chain carries TRBV28 and TRBJ1-3; 10 nucleotides agree with TRBD1. Sequencing used peripheral blood, obtained 28 days after the second AZD1222 dose. Here the CDR3 reads CASSLMTGGFGNTIYF. The CDR3 nucleotides are TGTGCCAGCAGTTTAATGACAGGGGGCTTTGGAAACACCATATATTTT.